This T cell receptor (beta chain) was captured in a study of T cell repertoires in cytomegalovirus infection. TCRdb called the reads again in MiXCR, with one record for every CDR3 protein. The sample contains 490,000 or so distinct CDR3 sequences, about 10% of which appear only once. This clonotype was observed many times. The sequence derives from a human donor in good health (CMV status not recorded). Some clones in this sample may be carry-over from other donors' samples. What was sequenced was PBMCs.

The CDR3 DNA sequence: TGTGCCACCGGACGGCCTGAGGCCAAAAACATTCAGTACTTC. Its translation: CATGRPEAKNIQYF. The chain has TRBV10-3 and TRBJ2-4, with D uncertain. CDR3 size: 14 residues. Looked up from germline, CDR1 is ENHRY and CDR2 is SYGVKD. The V end was cut by 10 bases, the J end by 1 base, with 14 bases between.